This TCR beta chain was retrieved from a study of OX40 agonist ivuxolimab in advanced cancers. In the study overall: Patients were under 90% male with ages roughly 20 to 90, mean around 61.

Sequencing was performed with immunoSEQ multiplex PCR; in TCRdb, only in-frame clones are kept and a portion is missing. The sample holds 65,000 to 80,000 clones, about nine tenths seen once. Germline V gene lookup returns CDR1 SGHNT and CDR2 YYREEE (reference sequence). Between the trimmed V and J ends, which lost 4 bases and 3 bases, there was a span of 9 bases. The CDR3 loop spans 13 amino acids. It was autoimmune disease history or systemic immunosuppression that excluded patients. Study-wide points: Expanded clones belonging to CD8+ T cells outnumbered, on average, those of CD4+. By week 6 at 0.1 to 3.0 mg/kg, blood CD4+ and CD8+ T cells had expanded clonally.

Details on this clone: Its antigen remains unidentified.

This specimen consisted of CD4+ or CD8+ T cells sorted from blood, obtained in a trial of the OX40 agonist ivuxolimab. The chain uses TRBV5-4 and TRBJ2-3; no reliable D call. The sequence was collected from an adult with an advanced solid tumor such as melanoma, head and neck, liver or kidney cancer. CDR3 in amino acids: CASSPGRTDTQYF. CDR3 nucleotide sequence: TGTGCCAGCAGCCCAGGACGTACAGATACGCAGTATTTT.